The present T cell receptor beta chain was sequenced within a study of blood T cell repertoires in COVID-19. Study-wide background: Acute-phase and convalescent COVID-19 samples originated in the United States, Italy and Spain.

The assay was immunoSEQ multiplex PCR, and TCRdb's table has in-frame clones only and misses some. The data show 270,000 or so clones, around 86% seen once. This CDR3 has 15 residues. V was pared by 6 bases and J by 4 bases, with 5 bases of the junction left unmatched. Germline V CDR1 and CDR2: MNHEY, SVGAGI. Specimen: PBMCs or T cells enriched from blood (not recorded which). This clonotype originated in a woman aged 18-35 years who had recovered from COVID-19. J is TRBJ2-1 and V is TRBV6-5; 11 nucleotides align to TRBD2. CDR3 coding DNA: TGTGCCAGCAGCTCTCCTAGCGGGAGGTACAATGAGCAGTTCTTC. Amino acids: CASSSPSGRYNEQFF.